This TCR beta chain is drawn from a study of blood T cell repertoires in COVID-19. V lost 0 bases to trimming and J lost 8 bases, with 19 bases between them. Germline values: CDR1 GTSNPN, CDR2 SVGIG (reference sequence). CDR3 length equals 15 residues. Profiled with immunoSEQ multiplex PCR; TCRdb holds only in-frame clones, not every one. Of around 160,000 clones detected, less than 90% appear once; the ten largest clones hold around 5.4%. This clone was detected a few times. The source of this sequence is a woman aged 45-60 years who had been exposed to COVID-19. The rearrangement links TRBV30 to TRBJ1-1; a weak D match, TRBD1 (6 bases). The source material was PBMCs or T cells enriched from blood (not recorded which). The CDR3 reads CAWSVWGTSQDEAFF. The CDR3 bases are TGTGCCTGGAGTGTATGGGGGACATCCCAGGACGAAGCTTTCTTT.